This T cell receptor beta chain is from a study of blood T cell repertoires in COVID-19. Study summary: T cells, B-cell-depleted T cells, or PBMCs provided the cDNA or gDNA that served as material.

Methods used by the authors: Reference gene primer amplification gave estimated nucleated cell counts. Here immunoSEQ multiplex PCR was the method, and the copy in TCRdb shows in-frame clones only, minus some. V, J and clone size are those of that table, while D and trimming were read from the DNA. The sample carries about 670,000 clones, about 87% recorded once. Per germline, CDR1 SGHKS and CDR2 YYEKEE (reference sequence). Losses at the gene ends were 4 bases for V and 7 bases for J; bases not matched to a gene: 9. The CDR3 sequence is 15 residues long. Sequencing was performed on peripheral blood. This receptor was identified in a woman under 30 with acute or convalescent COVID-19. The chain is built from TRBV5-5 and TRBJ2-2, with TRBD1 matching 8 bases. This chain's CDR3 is CASSTFDRGDGELFF. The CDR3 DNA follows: TGTGCCAGCAGCACCTTTGACAGGGGAGACGGGGAGCTGTTTTTT.